Below are 11 T cell receptor beta chains sequenced from a single sample in a study of blood T cell repertoires in COVID-19. Using immunoSEQ multiplex PCR, the repertoire was profiled, and TCRdb retains in-frame clones only, with some absent. There are 20,000 to 25,000 clones in the sample; 80% to 95% occur only once, and 18% lies in the top ten. The specimen was peripheral blood. The receptors shown here come from a human donor in a cohort sampled during active COVID-19.

This chain links TRBV19 with TRBJ2-7, with TRBD2 as a possible D gene (5 bases). Germline V gene data show CDR1 as LNHDA and CDR2 as SQIVND (reference sequence). The CDR3 loop spans 13 amino acids. Trimming left V 5 bases short and J 0 bases short, with 8 bases between. CDR3 in amino acids: CASSPGYSYEQYF. Written as DNA, the CDR3 is TGTGCCAGTAGTCCGGGGTACTCCTACGAGCAGTACTTC.

V and J are TRBV7-2 and TRBJ1-1, with 8 positions matching TRBD1. The CDR3 totals 14 residues. CDR1 is SGHTA, CDR2 FQGNSA, per germline. V gave up 2 bases and J gave up 4 bases; unmatched junction bases: 3. CDR3 amino acids: CASSLLTGGTEAFF. For the CDR3, the DNA is TGTGCCAGCAGCTTACTTACAGGGGGCACTGAAGCTTTCTTT.

The table lists this clone with a count of one. The chain is built from TRBV6-2 or TRBV6-3 and TRBJ2-5; tentatively, D is TRBD2 (5 bases). Germline assignment: CDR1 MNHEY and CDR2 SVGEGT. Trimming shortened V by 4 bases and J by 5 bases, and 14 bases separated the two germline ends. The length of the CDR3 is 14 residues. CDR3 DNA: TGTGCCAGCAGTTTAGGTGGGTCGGGGGAGACCCAGTACTTC. Translated, it gives CASSLGGSGETQYF.

V gene TRBV7-9 combines with J gene TRBJ1-1; 8 nucleotides match TRBD1. The CDR3 runs 14 residues. J was trimmed by 2 bases and V by 5 bases; bases with no gene match: 4. The germline V gene has CDR1 SEHNR and CDR2 FQNEAQ (reference sequence). CDR3 in DNA: TGTGCCAGCAGCACAGGGGGAGGTAACACTGAAGCTTTCTTT. Encoded protein: CASSTGGGNTEAFF.

This clone was detected only once. The chain combines TRBV11-2 with TRBJ2-2, with D unresolved. The CDR3 spans 15 residues. Per germline, CDR1 SGHAT and CDR2 FQNNGV. Trimming shortened V by 7 bases and J by 6 bases, and 18 bases separated the two germline ends. The CDR3: CASMGLRREAGELFF. CDR3 nucleotide sequence: TGTGCCAGCATGGGTTTGCGTAGAGAGGCCGGGGAGCTGTTTTTT.

This chain connects TRBV19 to TRBJ2-2; a possible D gene is TRBD2 (5 bases). Germline values: CDR1 LNHDA, CDR2 SQIVND (reference sequence). The CDR3 sequence is 14 residues long. V shed 0 bases and J shed 5 bases, with 7 bases lying between them. CDR3 sequence: CASSIDRGTGELFF. CDR3 DNA: TGTGCCAGTAGTATAGATCGCGGGACCGGGGAGCTGTTTTTT.

The chain carries TRBV25-1 and TRBJ1-1; 9 positions match TRBD1. V was clipped by 4 bases and J by 1 base; unmatched bases: 7. CDR3 size: 16 residues. Germline V lookup: CDR1 MGHDK, CDR2 SYGVNS. This chain's CDR3 is CASSAPGQGKNTEAFF. Written as DNA, the CDR3 is TGTGCCAGCAGTGCCCCGGGACAGGGAAAGAACACTGAAGCTTTCTTT.

This clone was seen a handful of times. The chain recombines TRBV5-4 with TRBJ2-7; D is possibly TRBD2 (5 bases). This CDR3 spans 13 amino acids. Germline V gene sequence: CDR1 SGHNT, CDR2 YYREEE (reference sequence). The V end lost 4 bases, the J end lost 4 bases, and 12 bases lay between the germline ends. Here the CDR3 DNA reads TGTGCCAGCAGCGCGGACTGGAGTTACGAGCAGTACTTC. Protein product: CASSADWSYEQYF.

The chain has TRBV10-3 and TRBJ2-7; D might be TRBD1 (5 bases). CDR1 is ENHRY and CDR2 is SYGVKD in the germline V gene. Trimming removed 2 bases at V and 9 bases at J, with 11 bases between. The CDR3 runs 12 residues. The CDR3 DNA reads as TGTGCCATCAGTGAGGACAGAGCCGGGCAGTACTTC. It encodes CAISEDRAGQYF.

J is TRBJ2-2 and V is TRBV7-4; D not resolved. Between the trimmed V and J ends, which lost 2 bases and 3 bases, there was a span of 13 bases. The germline CDR1 and CDR2 sequences are SGHVT and SQSDAQ. The CDR3 loop spans 16 amino acids. In nucleotides, the CDR3 is TGTGCCAGCAGCTTATTGGTGTCAACTTACACCGGGGAGCTGTTTTTT. Translated, it gives CASSLLVSTYTGELFF.

This clone was found once. This sequence joins TRBV12-3 or TRBV12-4 and TRBJ2-1; no reliable D call. CDR3 length: 11 amino acids. V dropped 3 bases and J dropped 5 bases, with 2 bases sitting between them. The CDR3: CASSFDNEQFF. The DNA for the CDR3 is TGTGCCAGCAGTTTCGACAATGAGCAGTTCTTC.